One T cell receptor (beta chain) is described in this entry. Produced via immunoSEQ multiplex PCR; TCRdb's table is partial and in-frame only. Of some 90,000 clones in the sample, 89% were seen once. Germline CDR1 reads KGHSH; CDR2 reads LQKENI. V trimming: 5 bases; J trimming: 4 bases; junction bases outside the gene matches: 8. The CDR3 has 14 amino acids. This specimen belongs to a study of blood T cell repertoires in COVID-19. Study details: Acute and convalescent COVID-19 samples came from the United States, Italy and Spain. Nucleic acid was either cDNA or gDNA, and it came from T cells, B-cell-depleted T cells, or PBMCs.

The chain links TRBV18 to TRBJ2-7, with 7 positions matching TRBD1. Sequencing was done on a sample of peripheral blood. This clonotype was sampled from a man aged 45-60 years with acute or convalescent COVID-19. CDR3 residues: CASSSTGNPYEQYF. Written as DNA, the CDR3 is TGTGCCAGCTCATCGACAGGGAACCCTTACGAGCAGTACTTC.